The present T cell receptor (beta chain) was sequenced within a study of T cells after somatic rescue of genetic block. Clones were read by immunoSEQ multiplex PCR, and TCRdb kept only the in-frame ones, dropping some. Here the sample spans approximately 70,000 clones, approximately 91% being singletons. The CDR3 extends over 14 amino acids. With 8 bases clipped from V and 3 bases from J, the junction kept 8 bases outside the gene matches. The germline V gene encodes CDR1 SQVTM and CDR2 ANQGSEA. The sequence was collected from a man aged 30-40 years. The V call is TRBV29-1, the J call TRBJ2-1, with 9 positions matching TRBD1. Sequences were obtained from peripheral blood mononuclear cells (PBMCs). CDR3 residues: CSSRGQGLYNEQFF. In DNA form, the CDR3 reads TGCAGCTCGAGGGGACAGGGCCTCTACAATGAGCAGTTCTTC.